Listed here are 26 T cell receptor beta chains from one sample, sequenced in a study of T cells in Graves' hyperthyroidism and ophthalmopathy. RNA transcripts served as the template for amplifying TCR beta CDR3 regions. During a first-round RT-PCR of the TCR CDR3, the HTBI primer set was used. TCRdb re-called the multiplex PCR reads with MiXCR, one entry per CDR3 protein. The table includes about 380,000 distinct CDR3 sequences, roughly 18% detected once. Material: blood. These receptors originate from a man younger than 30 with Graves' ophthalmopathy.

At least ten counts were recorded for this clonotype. Written as DNA, the CDR3 is TGCAGCGTCCTGGGACAGAACTACGAGCAGTACTTC. This translates into CSVLGQNYEQYF. The chain uses TRBV29-1 and TRBJ2-7, with TRBD1 matching 7 bases. This CDR3 has 12 residues. V shed 6 bases and J 3 bases; nucleotides not matched to a gene: 5. The germline V gene encodes CDR1 SQVTM and CDR2 ANQGSEA.

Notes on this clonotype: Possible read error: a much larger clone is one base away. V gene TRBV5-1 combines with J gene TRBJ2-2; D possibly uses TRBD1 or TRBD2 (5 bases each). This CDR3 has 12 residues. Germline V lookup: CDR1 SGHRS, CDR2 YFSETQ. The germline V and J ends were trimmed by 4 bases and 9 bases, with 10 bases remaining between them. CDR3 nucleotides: TGCGCCAGCAGCCCTGGGACCAGGGAGCTGTTTTTT. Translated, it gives CASSPGTRELFF. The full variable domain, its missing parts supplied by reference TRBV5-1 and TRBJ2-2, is KAGVTQTPRYLIKTRGQQVTLSCSPISGHRSVSWYQQTPGQGLQFLFEYFSETQRNKGNFPGRFSGRQFSNSRSEMNVSTLELGDSALYLCASSPGTRELFFGEGSRLTVL.

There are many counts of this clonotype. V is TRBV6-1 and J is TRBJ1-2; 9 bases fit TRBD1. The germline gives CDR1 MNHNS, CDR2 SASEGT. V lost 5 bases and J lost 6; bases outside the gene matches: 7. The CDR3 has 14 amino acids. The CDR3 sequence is CASSNWDRDDGYTF. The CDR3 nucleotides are TGTGCCAGCAGTAACTGGGACAGGGACGATGGCTACACCTTC.

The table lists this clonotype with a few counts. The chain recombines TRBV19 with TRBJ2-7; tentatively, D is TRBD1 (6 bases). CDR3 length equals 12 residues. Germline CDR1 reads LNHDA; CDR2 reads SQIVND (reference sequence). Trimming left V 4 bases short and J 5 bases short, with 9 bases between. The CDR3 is CASSTRTDEQYF. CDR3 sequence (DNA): TGTGCCAGTAGTACACGGACAGACGAGCAGTACTTC.

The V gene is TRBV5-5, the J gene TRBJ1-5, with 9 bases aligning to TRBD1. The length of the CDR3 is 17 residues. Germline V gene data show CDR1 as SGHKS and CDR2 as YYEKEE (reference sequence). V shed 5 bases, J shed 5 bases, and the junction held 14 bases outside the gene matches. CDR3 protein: CASSYYPSDRGYQPQHF. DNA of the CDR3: TGTGCCAGCAGTTACTACCCCTCGGACAGGGGCTATCAGCCCCAGCATTTT.

CDR3 DNA sequence: TGTGCCAGCAGACAACTAGCGGGGGGCCCCTCCTACGAGCAGTACTTC. Translation gives CASRQLAGGPSYEQYF. V and J are TRBV11-2 and TRBJ2-7, with 12 bases matching TRBD2. V trimming: 6 bases; J trimming: 0 bases; junction bases outside the gene matches: 6. CDR1 and CDR2 (germline): SGHAT, FQNNGV. This CDR3 is built from 16 residues.

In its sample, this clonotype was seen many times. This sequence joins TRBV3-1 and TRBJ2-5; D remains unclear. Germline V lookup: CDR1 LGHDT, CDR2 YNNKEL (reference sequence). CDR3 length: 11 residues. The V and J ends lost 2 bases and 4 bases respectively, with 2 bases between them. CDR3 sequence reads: CASSQSETQYF. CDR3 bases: TGTGCCAGCAGCCAATCAGAGACCCAGTACTTC.

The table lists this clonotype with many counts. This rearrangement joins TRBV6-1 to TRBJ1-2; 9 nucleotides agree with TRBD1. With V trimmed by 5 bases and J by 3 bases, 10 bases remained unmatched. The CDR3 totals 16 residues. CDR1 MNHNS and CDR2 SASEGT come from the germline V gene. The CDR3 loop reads CASSITGTGLDYGYTF. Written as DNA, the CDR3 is TGTGCCAGCAGTATCACCGGGACAGGGCTCGACTATGGCTACACCTTC.

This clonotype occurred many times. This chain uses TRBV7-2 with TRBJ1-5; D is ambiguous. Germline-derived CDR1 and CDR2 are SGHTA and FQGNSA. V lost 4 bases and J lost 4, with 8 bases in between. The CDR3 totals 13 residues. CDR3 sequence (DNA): TGTGCCAGCAGCTCTCAGGAAAATCAGCCCCAGCATTTT. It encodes CASSSQENQPQHF.

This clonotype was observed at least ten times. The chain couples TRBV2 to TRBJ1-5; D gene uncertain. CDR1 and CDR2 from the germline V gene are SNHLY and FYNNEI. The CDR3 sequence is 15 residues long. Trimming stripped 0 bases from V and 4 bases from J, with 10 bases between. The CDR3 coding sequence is TGTGCCAGCAGTGAAGCGCGGCAGAGTAATCAGCCCCAGCATTTT. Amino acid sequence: CASSEARQSNQPQHF.

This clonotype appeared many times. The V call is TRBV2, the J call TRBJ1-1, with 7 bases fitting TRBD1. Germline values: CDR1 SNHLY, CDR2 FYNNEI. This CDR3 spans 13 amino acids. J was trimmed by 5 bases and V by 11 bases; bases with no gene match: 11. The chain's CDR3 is CASAGGTKTEAFF. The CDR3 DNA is TGTGCCTCCGCAGGGGGGACTAAGACTGAAGCTTTCTTT.

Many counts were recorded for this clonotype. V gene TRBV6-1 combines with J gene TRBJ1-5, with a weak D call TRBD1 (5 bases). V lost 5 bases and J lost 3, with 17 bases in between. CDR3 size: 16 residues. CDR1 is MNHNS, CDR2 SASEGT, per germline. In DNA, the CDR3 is TGTGCCAGCAGTTGGTTAGTACAGGCAAACAATCAGCCCCAGCATTTT. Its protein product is CASSWLVQANNQPQHF.

The CDR3 loop is CSARRQAAANSPLHF. The CDR3 nucleotides read TGCAGTGCTAGAAGACAGGCGGCGGCGAATTCACCCCTCCACTTT. This chain joins TRBV20-1 and TRBJ1-6, with TRBD1 as a possible D gene (6 bases). The CDR3 has 15 residues. Germline CDR1 reads DFQATT; CDR2 reads SNEGSKA (reference sequence). The V gene lost 2 bases and the J gene lost 7 bases, with 15 bases spanning the gap.

The CDR3 DNA is TGTGCCAGCAGCCCGGATGGACCCCTAATTGGCTACACCTTC. It specifies CASSPDGPLIGYTF. The chain uses TRBV3-1 and TRBJ1-2; D unclear. The CDR3 has 14 residues. V lost 4 bases to trimming and J lost 7 bases, with 16 bases between them. Germline V CDR1 and CDR2: LGHDT, YNNKEL (reference sequence).

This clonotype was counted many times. CDR3 in DNA: TGTGCCAGCAGCTCCCGAGCCCCTCTAGTGTCGAACACTGAAGCTTTCTTT. Amino acids: CASSSRAPLVSNTEAFF. This sequence joins TRBV11-2 and TRBJ1-1; D is uncertain. Germline-derived CDR1 and CDR2 are SGHAT and FQNNGV. The V gene lost 4 bases and the J gene lost 1 base, with 19 bases spanning the gap. The CDR3 covers 17 residues. The whole variable domain, filled in from reference TRBV11-2 and TRBJ1-1, reads EAGVAQSPRYKIIEKRQSVAFWCNPISGHATLYWYQQILGQGPKLLIQFQNNGVVDDSQLPKDRFSAERLKGVDSTLKIQPAKLEDSAVYLCASSSRAPLVSNTEAFFGQGTRLTVV.

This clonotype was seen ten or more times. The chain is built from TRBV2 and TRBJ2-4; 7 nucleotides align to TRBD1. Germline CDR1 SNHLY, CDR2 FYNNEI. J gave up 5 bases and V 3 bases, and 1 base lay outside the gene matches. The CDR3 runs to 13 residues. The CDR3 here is CASSDGTENIQYF. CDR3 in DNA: TGTGCCAGCAGTGATGGGACAGAAAACATTCAGTACTTC. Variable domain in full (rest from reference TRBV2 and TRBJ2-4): EPEVTQTPSHQVTQMGQEVILRCVPISNHLYFYWYRQILGQKVEFLVSFYNNEISEKSEIFDDQFSVERPDGSNFTLKIRSTKLEDSAMYFCASSDGTENIQYFGAGTRLSVL.

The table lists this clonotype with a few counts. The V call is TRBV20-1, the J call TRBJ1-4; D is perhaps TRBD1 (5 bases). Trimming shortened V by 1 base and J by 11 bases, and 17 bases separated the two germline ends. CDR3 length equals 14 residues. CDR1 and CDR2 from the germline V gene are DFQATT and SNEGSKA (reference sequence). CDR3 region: CSARAGGRGDKLFF. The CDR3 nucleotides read TGCAGTGCTAGAGCTGGGGGGAGGGGTGATAAACTGTTTTTT.

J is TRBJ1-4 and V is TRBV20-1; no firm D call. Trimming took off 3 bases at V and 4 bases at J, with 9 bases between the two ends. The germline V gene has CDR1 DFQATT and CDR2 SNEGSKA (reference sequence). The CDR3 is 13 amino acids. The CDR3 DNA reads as TGCAGTGCTAGTGCAGGCCTTAATGAAAAACTGTTTTTT. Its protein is CSASAGLNEKLFF.

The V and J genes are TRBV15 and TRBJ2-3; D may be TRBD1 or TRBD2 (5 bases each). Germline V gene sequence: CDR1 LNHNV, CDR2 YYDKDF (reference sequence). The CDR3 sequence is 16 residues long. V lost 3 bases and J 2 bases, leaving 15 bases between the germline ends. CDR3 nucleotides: TGTGCCACCAGCAGGTTGGGGGACGGGTACACAGATACGCAGTATTTT. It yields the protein CATSRLGDGYTDTQYF.

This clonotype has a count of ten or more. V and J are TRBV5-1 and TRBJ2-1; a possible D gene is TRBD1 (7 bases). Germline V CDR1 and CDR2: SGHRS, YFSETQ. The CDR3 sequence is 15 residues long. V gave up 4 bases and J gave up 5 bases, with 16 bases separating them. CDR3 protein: CASSPGGDSNNEQFF. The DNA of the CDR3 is TGCGCCAGCAGCCCTGGAGGGGACAGCAACAATGAGCAGTTCTTC.

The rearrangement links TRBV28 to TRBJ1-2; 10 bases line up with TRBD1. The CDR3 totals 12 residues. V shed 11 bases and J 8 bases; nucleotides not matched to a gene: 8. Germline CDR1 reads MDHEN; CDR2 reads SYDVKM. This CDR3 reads CAGRDRGRGYTF. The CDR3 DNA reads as TGTGCCGGGCGGGACAGGGGTCGCGGCTACACCTTC.

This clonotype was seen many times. CDR3 sequence reads: CSARGLAGKILSYEQYF. In DNA form, the CDR3 reads TGCAGTGCTAGAGGACTAGCGGGGAAAATCCTCTCCTACGAGCAGTACTTC. The chain employs TRBV20-1 and TRBJ2-7; 11 bases match TRBD2. Germline assignment: CDR1 DFQATT and CDR2 SNEGSKA (reference sequence). The CDR3 length is 17 residues. The V and J ends lost 1 base and 0 bases, in that order; junction bases with no gene match: 8.

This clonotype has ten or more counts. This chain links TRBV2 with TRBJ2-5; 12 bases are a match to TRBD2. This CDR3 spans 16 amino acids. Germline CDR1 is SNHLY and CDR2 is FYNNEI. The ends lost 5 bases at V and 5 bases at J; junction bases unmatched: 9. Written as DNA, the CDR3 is TGTGCCAGCAGTCCCTTGACTAGCGGGAGCGTCGAGACCCAGTACTTC. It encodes CASSPLTSGSVETQYF.

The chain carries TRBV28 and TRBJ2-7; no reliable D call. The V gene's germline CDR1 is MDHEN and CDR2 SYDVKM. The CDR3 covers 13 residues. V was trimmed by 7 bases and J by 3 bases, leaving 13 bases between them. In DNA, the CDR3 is TGTGCCAGCACCCCCTCCGGGCGCTACGAGCAGTACTTC. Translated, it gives CASTPSGRYEQYF.

The CDR3 nucleotides are TGCGCCAGCAGCTTGATGGGACAGATGAATGAAAAACTGTTTTTT. The encoded protein is CASSLMGQMNEKLFF. The chain employs TRBV5-1 and TRBJ1-4; 7 bases are shared with TRBD1. The CDR3 spans 15 residues. Trimming at V came to 1 base and at J to 5 bases, leaving 5 bases not matched to a gene. Germline V gives CDR1 SGHRS, CDR2 YFSETQ. Full variable domain (outside the CDR3, taken from reference TRBV5-1 and TRBJ1-4): KAGVTQTPRYLIKTRGQQVTLSCSPISGHRSVSWYQQTPGQGLQFLFEYFSETQRNKGNFPGRFSGRQFSNSRSEMNVSTLELGDSALYLCASSLMGQMNEKLFFGSGTQLSVL.

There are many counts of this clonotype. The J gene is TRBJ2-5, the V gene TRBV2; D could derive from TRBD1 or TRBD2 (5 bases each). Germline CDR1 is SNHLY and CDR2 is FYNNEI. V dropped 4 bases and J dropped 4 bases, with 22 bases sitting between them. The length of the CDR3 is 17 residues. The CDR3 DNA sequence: TGTGCCAGCAGTGGAGGCACCGGGACCGTCGATGGAGAGACCCAGTACTTC. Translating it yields CASSGGTGTVDGETQYF.